This T cell receptor (beta chain) is from a study of breast tumors, draining lymph nodes, adjacent tissues. Study conclusions and caveats: That most tumor T cells come from lymph nodes remained unproven.

Breast cancer patients provided tissue from their axillary draining lymph nodes. The table lists this clonotype with many counts. The antigen remains undetermined. Germline CDR1 and CDR2: ENHRY and SYGVKD. The CDR3 is made up of 16 amino acids. The V gene end was trimmed by 9 bases and the J gene end by 0 bases; junction bases not matched to a gene: 10. TCRdb called the multiplex PCR reads again in MiXCR, with one record for every CDR3 protein. The repertoire holds about 230,000 distinct CDR3 sequences, with around 32% as singletons. Sequencing was carried out using axillary lymph node tissue. The origin of this receptor is a female donor with breast cancer. Some clones in this sample may be carry-over from other donors' samples. The chain uses TRBV10-3 and TRBJ2-3, with 9 bases fitting TRBD2. CDR3 protein: CAIRTSVLSSTDTQYF. The CDR3 coding sequence is TGTGCCATTAGGACTAGCGTACTCTCTAGCACAGATACGCAGTATTTT.